Below, one T cell receptor beta chain is given with its context. As yet, its antigen is unknown. The source of the sample is a study of cytomegalovirus exposure and HLA in healthy donors. Study-level results: In vitro checks showed that three CMV-associated chains really do target CMV antigens. Later analysis showed TCR association rates varying by HLA locus, highest for DRB1 and lowest for HLA-C.

The CDR3 consists of 14 residues. Germline V gene sequence: CDR1 LNHNV, CDR2 YYDKDF (reference sequence). Trimming pared 0 bases from V and 3 bases from J, leaving 9 bases between. Donors counted as nominally healthy when sampled, yet unrecorded immune exposures were likely. PCR used 60 Vbeta primers and 13 Jbeta primers. Sequencing used immunoSEQ multiplex PCR; TCRdb keeps in-frame clones, though not all of them. The sample has 150,000 to 200,000 clones, around three quarters seen once. The clonotype originates from a woman aged 25 to 39 in good health and CMV-seronegative. The specimen sequenced was PBMCs. V is TRBV15 and J is TRBJ2-7; perhaps TRBD2 as D (7 bases). The CDR3 DNA is TGTGCCACCAGCAGAGAGAGGGGGGGCTACGAGCAGTACTTC. Its translation is CATSRERGGYEQYF.